This is a list of T cell receptor beta chains from one sample in a study of post-analysis software for immune sequencing data. TCRdb passed the PCR reads through MiXCR, listing each CDR3 protein once. The sample shows over 700,000 distinct CDR3 sequences, 25% to 30% of them seen only once. Sequencing used blood. These receptors were taken from a girl aged 5-17 years with multiple sclerosis. The CDR3 runs from the conserved cysteine through the conserved F or W. The D gene is left open where the match is weak. The listing skips clone size in some rows; elsewhere it reads once, few, many or a size class.

V gene	J gene	clone size	D gene	CDR3 DNA	CDR3 protein
TRBV20-1	TRBJ2-3	-	TRBD2	TGCAGTGCTCCTAGCGGGGGGGCCTTTTCCCCCCAAGATACGCAGTATTTT	CSAPSGGAFSPQDTQYF
TRBV5-1	TRBJ2-7	-	TRBD1	TGCGCCAGCAGCTCCCCGGGACAGGACGAGCAGTACTTC	CASSSPGQDEQYF
TRBV2	TRBJ2-3	few	-	TGTGCCAGCAGTGAACTCACAGATACGCAGTATTTT	CASSELTDTQYF
TRBV10-3	TRBJ2-3	-	-	TGTGCCATCAGGACTCCAGATACGCAGTATTTT	CAIRTPDTQYF
TRBV7-2	TRBJ2-5	-	-	TGTGCCAGCAGTACCGCACCGCCGACCCAGTACTTC	CASSTAPPTQYF
TRBV20-1	TRBJ2-5	few	TRBD2	TGCAGTGCTAGAGGGGGACTAGCGGTAGAGACCCAGTACTTC	CSARGGLAVETQYF
TRBV25-1	TRBJ1-5	-	-	TGTGCCAGCAGAGCAGACGGAATCAATCAGCCCCAGCATTTT	CASRADGINQPQHF
TRBV28	TRBJ1-3	-	-	TGTGCCAGCAGCATTGGCCTCCGGAACACCATATATTTT	CASSIGLRNTIYF
TRBV6-4	TRBJ2-2	few	TRBD2	TGTGCCAGCAGCGCCACTAGCGTGGACGGGGAGCTGTTTTTT	CASSATSVDGELFF
TRBV2	TRBJ2-2	few	-	TGTGCCAGCAGTGCCCAGGGTTCCCGTCCGAACACCGGGGAGCTGTTTTTT	CASSAQGSRPNTGELFF
TRBV11-2	TRBJ2-7	few	TRBD2	TGTGCCAGCAGCCCCCTAGGTAGCGGGATCGGGCAGTACTTC	CASSPLGSGIGQYF
TRBV5-1	TRBJ2-1	-	-	TGCGCCAGCAGCTTTGGCAGGGTGGTCGATGAGCAGTTCTTC	CASSFGRVVDEQFF
TRBV28	TRBJ2-7	-	TRBD2	TGTACCAGCAGGGAGGGGACCTACGAGCAGTACTTC	CTSREGTYEQYF
TRBV20-1	TRBJ2-7	few	-	TGCAGTGCTAGAGGGCCTGGGGGTAGCTCCTACGAGCAGTACTTC	CSARGPGGSSYEQYF
TRBV27	TRBJ2-3	many	-	TGTGCCAGCAGTTCGGGGCCCCGCACAGATACGCAGTATTTT	CASSSGPRTDTQYF
TRBV10-3	TRBJ1-1	few	TRBD1	TGTGCCATCAGTGAGTCGCCAGGGGGAATCGCTGAAGCTTTCTTT	CAISESPGGIAEAFF
TRBV27	TRBJ1-4	-	-	TGTGCCAGCAGTCCCCTCCGGGGAATCCGTGAAAAACTGTTTTTT	CASSPLRGIREKLFF
TRBV10-3	TRBJ2-3	-	TRBD1	TGTGCCATCAGGGGACAGGGTACAGATACGCAGTATTTT	CAIRGQGTDTQYF
TRBV28	TRBJ2-5	few	TRBD2	TGTGCCAGCAGGCGCGGACTAGCGGGAAAAGAGACCCAGTACTTC	CASRRGLAGKETQYF
TRBV20-1	TRBJ1-5	-	-	TGCAGTGCTAGAGTGGGACCGGTTGCCATGCCCCAGCATTTT	CSARVGPVAMPQHF
TRBV5-1	TRBJ2-7	-	TRBD1	TGCGCCAGCAGCTGCTTGGACAGGGCCTACGAGCAGTACTTC	CASSCLDRAYEQYF
TRBV20-1	TRBJ1-2	-	-	TGCAGTGCCGCCGGCGGCTACTATGGCTACACCTTC	CSAAGGYYGYTF
TRBV7-8	TRBJ2-7	-	-	TGTGCCAGCAGCATCAACGCCGGGACCTCCCCCTACGAGCAGTACTTC	CASSINAGTSPYEQYF
TRBV7-2	TRBJ2-3	-	-	TGTGCCAGCAGCAGTAGGGCCATGGGCACAGATACGCAGTATTTT	CASSSRAMGTDTQYF
TRBV24-1	TRBJ2-3	-	TRBD2	TGTGCCACCAGTGACCGAGCGGGAGCAAGAGATACGCAGTATTTT	CATSDRAGARDTQYF
TRBV28	TRBJ2-7	few	TRBD1	TGTGCCAGCGGTAGACAGGGCTACGAGCAGTACTTC	CASGRQGYEQYF
TRBV5-1	TRBJ2-7	-	TRBD1	TGCGCCAGCAGCTTGGATGGACAGGGCGACGAGCAGTACTTC	CASSLDGQGDEQYF
TRBV20-1	TRBJ2-3	-	TRBD2	TGCAGTGCTAGTAGTCTAGCGGGGGGGCCGACAGATACGCAGTATTTT	CSASSLAGGPTDTQYF
TRBV7-6	TRBJ2-3	-	-	TGTGCCAGCAGCCTGCAGACATTTGATACGCAGTATTTT	CASSLQTFDTQYF
TRBV10-2	TRBJ2-7	-	-	TGCGCCAGCGGGGCCCTGGAGCAGTACTTC	CASGALEQYF
TRBV12-3/TRBV12-4	TRBJ2-5	few	TRBD2	TGTGCCAGCACCCCCCGCGGGGGGGGAGAGACCCAGTACTTC	CASTPRGGGETQYF
TRBV24-1	TRBJ2-1	-	TRBD2	TGTGCCACCAGTGATTCGGCGGGAGGGCCGAGTGAGCAGTTCTTC	CATSDSAGGPSEQFF
TRBV5-5	TRBJ2-1	many	-	TGTGCCAGCAGTCGGGGGACGGACAATGAGCAGTTCTTC	CASSRGTDNEQFF
TRBV6-5	TRBJ1-2	-	-	TGTGCCAGCAGTTATCTTCCGGGTAACTATGGCTACACCTTC	CASSYLPGNYGYTF
TRBV7-4	TRBJ1-2	-	-	TGTGCCAGCAGCCACGGTGACGGGACTAACTATGGCTACACCTTC	CASSHGDGTNYGYTF
TRBV27	TRBJ2-3	-	TRBD2	TGTGCCAGCAGTGAACCGAGCGGGAGACCGGCAGATACGCAGTATTTT	CASSEPSGRPADTQYF
TRBV2	TRBJ2-3	few	TRBD2	TGTGCCAGCAGGCCGAGCGGGAGGGCCGGCACAGATACGCAGTATTTT	CASRPSGRAGTDTQYF
TRBV5-1	TRBJ2-1	-	-	TGCGCCAGCCACCGGGGCGGCTCCTACAATGAGCAGTTCTTC	CASHRGGSYNEQFF
TRBV6-1	TRBJ2-1	-	TRBD2	TGTGCCAGCAGTGATATAACACCGGGACTAGCACTGGGCGATGAGCAGTTCTTC	CASSDITPGLALGDEQFF